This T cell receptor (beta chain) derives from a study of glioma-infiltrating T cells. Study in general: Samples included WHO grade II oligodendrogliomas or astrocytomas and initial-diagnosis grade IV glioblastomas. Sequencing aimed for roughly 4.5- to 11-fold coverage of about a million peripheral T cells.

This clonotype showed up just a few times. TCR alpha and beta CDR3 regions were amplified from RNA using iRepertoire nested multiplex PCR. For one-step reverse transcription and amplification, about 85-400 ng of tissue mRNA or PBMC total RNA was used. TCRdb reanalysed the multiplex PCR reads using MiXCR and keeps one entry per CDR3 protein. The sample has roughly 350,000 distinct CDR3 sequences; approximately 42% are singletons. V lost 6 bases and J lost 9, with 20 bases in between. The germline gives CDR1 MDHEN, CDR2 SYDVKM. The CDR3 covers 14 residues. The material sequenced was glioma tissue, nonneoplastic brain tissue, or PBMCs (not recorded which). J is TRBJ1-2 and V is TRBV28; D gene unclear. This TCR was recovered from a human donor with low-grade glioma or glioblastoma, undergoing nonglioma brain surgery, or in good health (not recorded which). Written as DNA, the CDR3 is TGTGCCAGCAGCCGCTCTTCCGGGAGGGTACGCTACACCTTC. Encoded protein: CASSRSSGRVRYTF.